Detailed here is one TCR beta chain. Antigen specificity is unknown. Data came from immunoSEQ multiplex PCR; TCRdb stores just in-frame clones and leaves some out. The sample has about 150,000 clones; approximately 93% are singletons. This entry is derived from a study of T cell responses to AZD1222 COVID-19 vaccine. Study-wide results and limits: Spike-specific TCR breadth and depth were elevated following two AZD1222 doses.

V lost 0 bases, J lost 3 bases, and 10 bases stayed unmatched. The CDR3 covers 18 residues. In germline, CDR1 is SGHVS, CDR2 FQNEAQ. This specimen was peripheral blood, taken on day 0 of AZD1222 vaccination. The chain has TRBV7-8 and TRBJ2-1; 8 positions match TRBD2. This receptor was taken from an adult in good health. This CDR3 is CASSLAVRSLAGYNEQFF. CDR3 DNA: TGTGCCAGCAGCTTAGCAGTAAGGTCGCTAGCGGGCTACAATGAGCAGTTCTTC. Variable domain in full (rest from reference TRBV7-8 and TRBJ2-1): GAGVSQSPRYKVAKRGQDVALRCDPISGHVSLFWYQQALGQGPEFLTYFQNEAQLDKSGLPSDRFFAERPEGSVSTLKIQRTQQEDSAVYLCASSLAVRSLAGYNEQFFGPGTRLTVL.